This TCR beta chain emerged from a study of identical twins. The CDR3 totals 14 residues. Germline CDR1 MNHEY, CDR2 SVGEGT. Trimming removed 7 bases from V and 5 bases from J; junction bases left unmatched: 6. This clonotype was counted a few times. Its antigen is not identified. MiXCR was run by TCRdb on the 5' RACE reads, yielding one entry per CDR3 protein. This table has a few hundred thousand distinct CDR3 sequences, roughly 8.7% appearing once. Study-wide findings and caveats: Abundant beta clonotypes from cord blood bore fewer insertions; memory repertoires lacked this pattern. Models came in too low on out-of-frame TCR alpha sharing in monozygotic twins.

The same sample was also studied in work on yellow fever vaccine responses in identical twins.

The chain combines TRBV6-2 or TRBV6-3 with TRBJ2-1; 9 bases fit TRBD2. The TCR comes from a woman between 18 and 30 years old in good health. The source material was CD8+ T cells sorted from blood. CDR3 sequence (DNA): TGTGCCAGCACTGCGACTAGCGGTAACAATGAGCAGTTCTTC. Encoded protein: CASTATSGNNEQFF.